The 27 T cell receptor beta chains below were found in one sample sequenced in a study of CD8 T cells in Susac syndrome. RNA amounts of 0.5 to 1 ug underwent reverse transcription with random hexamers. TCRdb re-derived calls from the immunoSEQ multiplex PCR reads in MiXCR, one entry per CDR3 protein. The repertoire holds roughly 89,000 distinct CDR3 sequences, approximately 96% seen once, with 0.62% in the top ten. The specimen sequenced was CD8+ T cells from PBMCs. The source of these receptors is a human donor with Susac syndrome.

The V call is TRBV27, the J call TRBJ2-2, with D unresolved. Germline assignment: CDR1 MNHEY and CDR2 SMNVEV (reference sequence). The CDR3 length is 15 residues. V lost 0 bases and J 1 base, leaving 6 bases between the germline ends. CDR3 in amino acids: CASSLSWGNTGELFF. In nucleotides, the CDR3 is TGTGCCAGCAGTTTATCTTGGGGGAACACCGGGGAGCTGTTTTTT.

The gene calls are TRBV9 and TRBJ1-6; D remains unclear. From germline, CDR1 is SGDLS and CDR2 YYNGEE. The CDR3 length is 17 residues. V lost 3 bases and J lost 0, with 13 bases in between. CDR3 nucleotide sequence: TGTGCCAGCAGCGACCAACCGAGGAGCTCCTATAATTCACCCCTCCACTTT. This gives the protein CASSDQPRSSYNSPLHF.

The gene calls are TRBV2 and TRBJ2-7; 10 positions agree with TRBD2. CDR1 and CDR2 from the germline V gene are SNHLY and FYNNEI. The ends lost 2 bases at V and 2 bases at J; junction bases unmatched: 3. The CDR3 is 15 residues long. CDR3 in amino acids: CASSERSGGAYEQYF. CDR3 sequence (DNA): TGTGCCAGCAGTGAAAGGAGCGGGGGGGCCTACGAGCAGTACTTC.

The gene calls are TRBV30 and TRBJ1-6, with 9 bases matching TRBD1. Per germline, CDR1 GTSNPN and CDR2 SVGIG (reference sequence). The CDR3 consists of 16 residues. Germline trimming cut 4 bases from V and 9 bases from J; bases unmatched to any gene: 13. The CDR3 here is CAWNPDEGQGLSPLHF. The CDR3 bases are TGTGCCTGGAACCCCGATGAAGGACAGGGGCTTTCACCCCTCCACTTT.

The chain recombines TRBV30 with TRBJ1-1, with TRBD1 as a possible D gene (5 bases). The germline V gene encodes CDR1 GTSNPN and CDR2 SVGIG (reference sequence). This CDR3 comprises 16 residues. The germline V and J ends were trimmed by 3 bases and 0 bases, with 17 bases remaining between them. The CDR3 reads CAWRGRGGQMNTEAFF. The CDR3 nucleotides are TGTGCCTGGAGGGGGAGGGGAGGGCAGATGAACACTGAAGCTTTCTTT.

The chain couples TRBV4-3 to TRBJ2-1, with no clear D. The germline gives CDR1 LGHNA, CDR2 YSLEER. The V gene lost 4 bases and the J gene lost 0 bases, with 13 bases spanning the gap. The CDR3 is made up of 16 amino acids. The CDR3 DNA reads TGCGCCAGCAGCCTCTCTCCTAGGAGCTCCTACAATGAGCAGTTCTTC. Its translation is CASSLSPRSSYNEQFF.

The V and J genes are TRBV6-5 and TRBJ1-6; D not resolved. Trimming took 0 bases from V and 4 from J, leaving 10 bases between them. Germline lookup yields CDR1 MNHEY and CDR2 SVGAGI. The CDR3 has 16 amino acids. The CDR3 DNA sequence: TGTGCCAGCAGTTACTCGTCGATCAGTTATAATTCACCCCTCCACTTT. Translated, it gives CASSYSSISYNSPLHF.

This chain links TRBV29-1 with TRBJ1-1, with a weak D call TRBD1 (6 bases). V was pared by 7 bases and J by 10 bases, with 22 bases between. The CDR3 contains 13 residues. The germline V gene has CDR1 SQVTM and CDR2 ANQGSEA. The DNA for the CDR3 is TGCAGCGCTGGGAGACAGGAACTCCCGAGAGCTTTCTTT. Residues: CSAGRQELPRAFF.

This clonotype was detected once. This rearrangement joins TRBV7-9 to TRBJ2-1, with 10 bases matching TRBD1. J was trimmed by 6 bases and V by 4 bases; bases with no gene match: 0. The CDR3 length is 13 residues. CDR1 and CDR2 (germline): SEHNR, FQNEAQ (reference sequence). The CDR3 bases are TGTGCCAGCAGCTGGACAGGGGGCAATGAGCAGTTCTTC. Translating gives CASSWTGGNEQFF. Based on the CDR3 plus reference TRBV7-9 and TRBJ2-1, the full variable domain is DTGVSQNPRHKITKRGQNVTFRCDPISEHNRLYWYRQTLGQGPEFLTYFQNEAQLEKSRLLSDRFSAERPKGSFSTLEIQRTEQGDSAMYLCASSWTGGNEQFFGPGTRLTVL.

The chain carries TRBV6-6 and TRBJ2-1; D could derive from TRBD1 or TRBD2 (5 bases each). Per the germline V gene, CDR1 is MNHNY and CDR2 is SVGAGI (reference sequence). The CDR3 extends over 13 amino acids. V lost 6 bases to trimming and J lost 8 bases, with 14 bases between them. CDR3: CASSPGRDDEQFF. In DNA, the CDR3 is TGTGCCAGCAGCCCGGGCAGGGACGATGAGCAGTTCTTC.

The CDR3 spells CASSFGQGGITDTQYF. The CDR3 nucleotides read TGTGCCAGCAGCTTCGGACAGGGGGGGATCACAGATACGCAGTATTTT. This chain joins TRBV7-3 and TRBJ2-3; 10 nucleotides agree with TRBD1. The junction had 5 bases not matched to a gene; V was cut back by 3 bases and J by 2 bases. This CDR3 comprises 16 residues. CDR1 is SGHTA and CDR2 is FQGTGA in the germline V gene.

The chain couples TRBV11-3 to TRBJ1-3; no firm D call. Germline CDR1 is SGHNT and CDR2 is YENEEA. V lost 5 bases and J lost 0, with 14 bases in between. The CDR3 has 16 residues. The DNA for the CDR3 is TGTGCCAGCAGCCCCCGCGGTACGGTCTCTGGAAACACCATATATTTT. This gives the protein CASSPRGTVSGNTIYF.

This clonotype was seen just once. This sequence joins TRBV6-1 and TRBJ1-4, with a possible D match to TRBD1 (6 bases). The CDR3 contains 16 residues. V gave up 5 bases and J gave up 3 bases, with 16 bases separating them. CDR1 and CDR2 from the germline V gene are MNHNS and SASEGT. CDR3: CASSRDRDTSNEKLFF. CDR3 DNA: TGTGCCAGCAGTAGGGATAGGGACACCTCTAATGAAAAACTGTTTTTT.

The CDR3 region has the DNA TGTGCCAGCTCCGGGGGGACAGGGAATGGCTACGAGCAGTACTTC. Residues: CASSGGTGNGYEQYF. V and J are TRBV27 and TRBJ2-7, with 9 bases that match TRBD1. CDR3 length: 15 amino acids. The V and J ends lost 8 bases and 3 bases, in that order; junction bases with no gene match: 11. Germline V gives CDR1 MNHEY, CDR2 SMNVEV (reference sequence).

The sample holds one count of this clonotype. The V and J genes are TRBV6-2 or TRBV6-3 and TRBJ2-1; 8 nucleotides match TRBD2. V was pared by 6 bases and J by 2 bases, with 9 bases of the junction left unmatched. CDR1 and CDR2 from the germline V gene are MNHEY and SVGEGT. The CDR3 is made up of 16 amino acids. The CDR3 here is CASSSYPGGAYNEQFF. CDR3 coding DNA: TGTGCCAGCAGCTCCTACCCCGGGGGGGCCTACAATGAGCAGTTCTTC.

CDR3 nucleotide sequence: TGCGCCAGCAGCTTGCAGAGCTCTGGAAACACCATATATTTT. It encodes CASSLQSSGNTIYF. The chain recombines TRBV5-1 with TRBJ1-3; the D is unclear. The CDR3 contains 14 residues. V lost 1 base to trimming and J lost 0 bases, with 5 bases between them. Germline CDR1 and CDR2: SGHRS and YFSETQ.

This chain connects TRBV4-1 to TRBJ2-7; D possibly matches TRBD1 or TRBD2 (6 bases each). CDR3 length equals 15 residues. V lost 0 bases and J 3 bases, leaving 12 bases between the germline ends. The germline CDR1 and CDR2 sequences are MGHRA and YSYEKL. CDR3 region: CASSQEYGGGYEQYF. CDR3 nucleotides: TGCGCCAGCAGCCAAGAATACGGGGGCGGCTACGAGCAGTACTTC.

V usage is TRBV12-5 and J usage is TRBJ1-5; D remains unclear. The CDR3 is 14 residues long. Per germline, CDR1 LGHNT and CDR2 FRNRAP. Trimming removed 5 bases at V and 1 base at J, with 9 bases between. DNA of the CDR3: TGTGCTAGTGGTACCATGGGCAGCAATCAGCCCCAGCATTTT. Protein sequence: CASGTMGSNQPQHF.

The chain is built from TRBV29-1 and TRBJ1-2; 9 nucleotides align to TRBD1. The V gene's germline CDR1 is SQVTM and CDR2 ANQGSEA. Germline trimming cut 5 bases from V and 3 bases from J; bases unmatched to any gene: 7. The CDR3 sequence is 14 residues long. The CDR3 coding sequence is TGCAGCGTTAATACAGGGGGCGAAGACTATGGCTACACCTTC. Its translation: CSVNTGGEDYGYTF.

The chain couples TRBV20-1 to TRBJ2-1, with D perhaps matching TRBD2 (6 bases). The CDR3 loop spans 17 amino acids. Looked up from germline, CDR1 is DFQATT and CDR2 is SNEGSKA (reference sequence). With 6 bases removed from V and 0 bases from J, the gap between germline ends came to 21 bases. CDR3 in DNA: TGCAGTGCCCCCCCGGGCGGGGAAATTAGCTCCTACAATGAGCAGTTCTTC. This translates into CSAPPGGEISSYNEQFF.

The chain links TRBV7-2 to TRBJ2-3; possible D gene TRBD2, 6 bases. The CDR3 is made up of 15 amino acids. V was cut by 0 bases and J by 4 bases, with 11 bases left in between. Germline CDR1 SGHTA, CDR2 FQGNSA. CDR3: CASSLAGGEADTQYF. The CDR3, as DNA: TGTGCCAGCAGCTTAGCGGGCGGGGAGGCAGATACGCAGTATTTT.

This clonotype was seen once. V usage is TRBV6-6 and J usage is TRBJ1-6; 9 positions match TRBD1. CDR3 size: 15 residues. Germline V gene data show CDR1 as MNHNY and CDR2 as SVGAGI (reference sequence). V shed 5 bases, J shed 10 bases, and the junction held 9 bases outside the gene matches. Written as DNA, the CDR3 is TGTGCCAGCAGTACTCGTGGGACAGGGCACTCACCCCTCCACTTT. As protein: CASSTRGTGHSPLHF.

CDR3 nucleotides: TGCAGTGCCAACGGGCTAGCGGGGGGGTACAATGAGCAGTTCTTC. Its translation: CSANGLAGGYNEQFF. V is TRBV20-1 and J is TRBJ2-1; TRBD2 matches 12 bases. Per the germline V gene, CDR1 is DFQATT and CDR2 is SNEGSKA (reference sequence). V lost 6 bases to trimming and J lost 4 bases; unmatched junction nucleotides: 7. The CDR3 totals 15 residues.

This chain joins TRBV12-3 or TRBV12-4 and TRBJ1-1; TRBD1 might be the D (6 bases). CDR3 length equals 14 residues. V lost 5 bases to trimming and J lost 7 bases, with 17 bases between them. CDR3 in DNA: TGTGCCAGCAGTCTTCAGGGGAAAGGAGGTGAAGCTTTCTTT. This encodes CASSLQGKGGEAFF.

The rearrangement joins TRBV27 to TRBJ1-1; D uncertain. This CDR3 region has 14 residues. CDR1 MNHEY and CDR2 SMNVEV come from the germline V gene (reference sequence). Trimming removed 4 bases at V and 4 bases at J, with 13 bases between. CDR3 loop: CASSSSLGPTEAFF. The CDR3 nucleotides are TGTGCCAGCAGTTCCTCCCTAGGTCCCACTGAAGCTTTCTTT.

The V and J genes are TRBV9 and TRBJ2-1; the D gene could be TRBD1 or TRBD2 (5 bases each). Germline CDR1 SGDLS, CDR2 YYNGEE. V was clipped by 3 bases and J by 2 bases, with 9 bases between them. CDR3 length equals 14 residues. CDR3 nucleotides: TGTGCCAGCAGCGGAGGGGCTCCCTACAATGAGCAGTTCTTC. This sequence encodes CASSGGAPYNEQFF.

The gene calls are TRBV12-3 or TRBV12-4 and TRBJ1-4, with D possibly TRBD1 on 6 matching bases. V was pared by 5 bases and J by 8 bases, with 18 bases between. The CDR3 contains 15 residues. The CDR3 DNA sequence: TGTGCCAGCAGTACTTACAGGGAGAGTAACGAAAAACTGTTTTTT. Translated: CASSTYRESNEKLFF.